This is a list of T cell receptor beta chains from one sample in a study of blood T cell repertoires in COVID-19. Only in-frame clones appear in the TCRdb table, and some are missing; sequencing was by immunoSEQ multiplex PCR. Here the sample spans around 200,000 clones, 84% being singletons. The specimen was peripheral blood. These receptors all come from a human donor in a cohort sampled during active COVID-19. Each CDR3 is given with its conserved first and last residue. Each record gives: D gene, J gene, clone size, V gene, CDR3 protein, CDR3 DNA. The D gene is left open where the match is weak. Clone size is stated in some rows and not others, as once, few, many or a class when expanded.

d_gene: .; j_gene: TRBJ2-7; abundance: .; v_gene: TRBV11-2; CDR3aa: CASSLVLGSSYEQYF; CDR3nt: TGTGCCAGCAGCTTAGTACTGGGGAGCTCCTACGAGCAGTACTTC
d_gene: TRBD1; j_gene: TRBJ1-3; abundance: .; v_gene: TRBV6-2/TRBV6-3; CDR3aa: CASSFQGAKGNTIYF; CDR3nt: TGTGCCAGCAGCTTCCAGGGGGCGAAGGGAAACACCATATATTTT
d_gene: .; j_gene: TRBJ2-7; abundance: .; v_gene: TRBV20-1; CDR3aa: CSAARSEQYF; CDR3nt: TGCAGTGCCGCAAGGAGCGAGCAGTACTTC
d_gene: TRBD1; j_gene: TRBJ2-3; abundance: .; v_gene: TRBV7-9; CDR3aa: CASSLAGTGGGTQYF; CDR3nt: TGTGCCAGCAGCTTAGCGGGGACAGGGGGCGGTACGCAGTATTTT
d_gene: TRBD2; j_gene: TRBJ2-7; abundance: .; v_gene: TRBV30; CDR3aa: CAWSWRGEQYF; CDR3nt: TGTGCCTGGAGTTGGCGGGGGGAGCAGTACTTC
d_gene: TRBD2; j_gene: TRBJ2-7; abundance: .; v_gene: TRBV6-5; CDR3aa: CASSSAGGSYEQYF; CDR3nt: TGTGCCAGCAGTTCCGCGGGGGGTTCCTACGAGCAGTACTTC
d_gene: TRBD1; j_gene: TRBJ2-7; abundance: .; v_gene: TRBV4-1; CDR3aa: CASSHTGDPLYEQYF; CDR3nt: TGCGCCAGCAGCCATACAGGGGACCCACTCTACGAGCAGTACTTC
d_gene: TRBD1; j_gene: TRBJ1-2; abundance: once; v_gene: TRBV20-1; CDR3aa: CSAGTGDGYTF; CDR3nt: TGCAGTGCCGGGACAGGGGATGGCTACACCTTC
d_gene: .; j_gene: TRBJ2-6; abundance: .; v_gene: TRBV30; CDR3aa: CAWSVRPPINVLTF; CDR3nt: TGTGCCTGGAGTGTGAGGCCGCCAATCAACGTCCTGACTTTC
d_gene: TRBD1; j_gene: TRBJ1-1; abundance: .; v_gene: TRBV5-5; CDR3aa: CASSLEGANTEAFF; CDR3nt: TGTGCCAGCAGCTTGGAGGGGGCGAACACTGAAGCTTTCTTT
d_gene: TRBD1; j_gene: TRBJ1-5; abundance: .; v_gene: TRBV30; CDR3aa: CASWTGNQPQHF; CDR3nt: TGTGCCTCCTGGACAGGGAATCAGCCCCAGCATTTT
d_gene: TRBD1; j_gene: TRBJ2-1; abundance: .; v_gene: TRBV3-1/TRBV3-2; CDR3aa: CASSQGDRGYNEQFF; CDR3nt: TGTGCCAGCAGCCAAGGGGACAGGGGATACAATGAGCAGTTCTTC
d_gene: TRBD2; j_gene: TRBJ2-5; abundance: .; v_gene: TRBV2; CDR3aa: CASSEGRGGLTGTQYF; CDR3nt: TGTGCCAGCAGTGAAGGGCGCGGGGGGCTCACCGGGACCCAGTACTTC
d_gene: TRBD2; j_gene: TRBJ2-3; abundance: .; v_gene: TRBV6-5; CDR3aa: CASSYRGGDTQYF; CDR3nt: TGTGCCAGCAGTTACCGGGGGGGGGATACGCAGTATTTT
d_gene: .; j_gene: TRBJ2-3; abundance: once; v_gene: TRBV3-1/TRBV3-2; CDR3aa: CASSQALADTQYF; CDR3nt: TGTGCCAGCAGCCAGGCTCTCGCAGATACGCAGTATTTT
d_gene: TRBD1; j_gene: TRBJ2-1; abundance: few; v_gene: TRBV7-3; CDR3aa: CASSLGTASNEQFF; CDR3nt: TGTGCCAGCAGCTTGGGGACAGCCAGCAATGAGCAGTTCTTC
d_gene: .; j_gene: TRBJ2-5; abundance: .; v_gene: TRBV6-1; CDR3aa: CASSETRGRNQETQYF; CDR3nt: TGTGCCAGCAGTGAAACGCGGGGAAGGAACCAAGAGACCCAGTACTTC
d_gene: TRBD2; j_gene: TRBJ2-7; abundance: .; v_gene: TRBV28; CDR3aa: CASSLAGAEQYF; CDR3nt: TGTGCCAGCAGTTTGGCGGGAGCCGAGCAGTACTTC
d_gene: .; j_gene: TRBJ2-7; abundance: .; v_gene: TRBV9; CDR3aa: CASSAGIRDARSDEQYF; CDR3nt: TGTGCCAGCAGCGCCGGGATTAGAGACGCACGATCGGACGAGCAGTACTTC
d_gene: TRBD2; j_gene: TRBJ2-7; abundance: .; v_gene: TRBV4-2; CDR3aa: CASSQDRPSGGGSYEQYF; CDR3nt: TGTGCCAGCAGCCAAGATCGCCCTAGCGGGGGAGGCTCCTACGAGCAGTACTTC
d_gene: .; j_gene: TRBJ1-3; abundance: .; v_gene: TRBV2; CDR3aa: CASQWRESSGNTIYF; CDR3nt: TGTGCCAGCCAATGGAGGGAAAGCTCTGGAAACACCATATATTTT
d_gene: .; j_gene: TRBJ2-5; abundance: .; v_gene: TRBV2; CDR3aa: CASRLEQQKIIAETQYF; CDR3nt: TGTGCCAGCCGGCTGGAACAACAGAAGATAATTGCAGAGACCCAGTACTTC
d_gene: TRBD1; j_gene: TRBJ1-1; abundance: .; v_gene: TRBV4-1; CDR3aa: CASSHRTGNTEAFF; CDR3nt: TGCGCCAGCAGCCATAGGACAGGGAACACTGAAGCTTTCTTT
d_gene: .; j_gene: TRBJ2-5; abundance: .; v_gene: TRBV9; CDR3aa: CASSVAPGEQETQYF; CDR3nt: TGTGCCAGCAGCGTTGCGCCGGGGGAACAAGAGACCCAGTACTTC
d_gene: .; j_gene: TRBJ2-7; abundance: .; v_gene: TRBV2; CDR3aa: CASREQGAGTYEQYF; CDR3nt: TGTGCCAGCAGGGAACAGGGAGCGGGGACCTACGAGCAGTACTTC
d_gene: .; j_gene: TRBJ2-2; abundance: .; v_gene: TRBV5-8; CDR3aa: CASSPEGAGGELFF; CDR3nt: TGTGCCAGCAGCCCTGAAGGGGCAGGGGGGGAGCTGTTTTTT
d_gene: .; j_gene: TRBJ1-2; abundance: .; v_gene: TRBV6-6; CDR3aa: CASSRTDGGGYTF; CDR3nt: TGTGCCAGCAGTCGGACGGACGGGGGAGGCTACACCTTC